This TCR beta chain appears in the sequencing data of a study of blood T cell repertoires in COVID-19. At the level of the study: Acute-phase and convalescent COVID-19 samples originated in the United States, Italy and Spain. PBMCs, B-cell-depleted T cells, or T cells were the source of the cDNA or gDNA that made up the material.

V shed 2 bases, J shed 4 bases, and the junction held 5 bases outside the gene matches. The germline V gene encodes CDR1 SEHNR and CDR2 FQNEAQ (reference sequence). This CDR3 has 15 amino acids. Original processing notes: Amplification of reference gene primers was used by the study to estimate nucleated cell counts. Sequenced by immunoSEQ multiplex PCR; TCRdb stores in-frame clones only, minus some. That table supplies the V and J calls and clone size; D and trimming were determined from the DNA. The repertoire holds about 53,000 clones, around nine tenths seen once, with 3% to 4.5% in the top ten. This TCR came from a man aged 50 to 60 with acute or convalescent COVID-19. J is TRBJ2-3 and V is TRBV7-9; 8 bases agree with TRBD2. Sequencing was performed on peripheral blood. CDR3 loop: CASSLPGGPPDTQYF. DNA for the CDR3: TGTGCCAGCAGCTTACCGGGAGGGCCGCCAGATACGCAGTATTTT.